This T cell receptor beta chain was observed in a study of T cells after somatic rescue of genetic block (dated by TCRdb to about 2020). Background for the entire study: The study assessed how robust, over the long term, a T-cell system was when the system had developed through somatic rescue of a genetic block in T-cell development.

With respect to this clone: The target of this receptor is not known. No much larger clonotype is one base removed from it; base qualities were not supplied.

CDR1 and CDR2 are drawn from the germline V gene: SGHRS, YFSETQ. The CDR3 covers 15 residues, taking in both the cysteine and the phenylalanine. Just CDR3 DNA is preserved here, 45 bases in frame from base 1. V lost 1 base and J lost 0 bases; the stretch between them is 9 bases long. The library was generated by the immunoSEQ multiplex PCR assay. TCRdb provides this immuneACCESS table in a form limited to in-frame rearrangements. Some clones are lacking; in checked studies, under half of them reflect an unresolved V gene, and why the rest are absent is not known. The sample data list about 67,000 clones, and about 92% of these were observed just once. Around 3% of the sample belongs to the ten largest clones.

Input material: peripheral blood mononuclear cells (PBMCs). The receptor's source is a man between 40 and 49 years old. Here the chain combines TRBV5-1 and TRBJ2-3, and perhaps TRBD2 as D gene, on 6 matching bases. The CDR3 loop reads CASSLLGTSTDTQYF. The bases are TGCGCCAGCAGCTTGTTGGGGACTAGCACAGATACGCAGTATTTT.